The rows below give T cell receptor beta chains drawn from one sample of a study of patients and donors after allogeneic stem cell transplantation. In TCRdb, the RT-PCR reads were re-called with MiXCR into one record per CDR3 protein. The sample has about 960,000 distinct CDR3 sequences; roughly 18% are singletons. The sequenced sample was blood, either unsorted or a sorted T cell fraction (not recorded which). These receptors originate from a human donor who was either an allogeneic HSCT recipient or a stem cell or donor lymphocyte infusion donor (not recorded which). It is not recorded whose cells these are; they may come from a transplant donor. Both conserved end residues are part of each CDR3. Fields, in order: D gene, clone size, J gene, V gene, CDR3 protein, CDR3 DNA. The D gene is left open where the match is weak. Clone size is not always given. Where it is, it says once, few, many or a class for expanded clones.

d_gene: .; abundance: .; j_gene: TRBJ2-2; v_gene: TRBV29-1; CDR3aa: CSVEDGRLNTGELFF; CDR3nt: TGCAGCGTTGAAGACGGCAGGTTGAACACCGGGGAGCTGTTTTTT
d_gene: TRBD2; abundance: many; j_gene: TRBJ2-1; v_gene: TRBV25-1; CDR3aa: CASSELSGRPTYNEQFF; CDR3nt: TGTGCCAGCAGTGAATTGAGCGGGAGGCCCACCTACAATGAGCAGTTCTTC
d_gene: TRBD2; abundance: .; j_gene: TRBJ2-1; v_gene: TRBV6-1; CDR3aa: CASRRTSGAYNEQFF; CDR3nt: TGTGCCAGCAGACGCACTAGCGGGGCCTACAATGAGCAGTTCTTC
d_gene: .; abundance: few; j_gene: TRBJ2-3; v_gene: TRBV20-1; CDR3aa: CSATTPDTQYF; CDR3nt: TGCAGTGCTACCACTCCAGATACGCAGTATTTT
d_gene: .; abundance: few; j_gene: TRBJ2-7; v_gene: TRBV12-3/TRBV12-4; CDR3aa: CAAGVGNEQYF; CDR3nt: TGTGCCGCAGGGGTGGGAAACGAGCAGTACTTC
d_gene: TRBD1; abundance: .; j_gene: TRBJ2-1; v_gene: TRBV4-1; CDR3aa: CASSRRQGASNEQFF; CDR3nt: TGCGCCAGCAGCCGGCGACAGGGGGCTAGCAATGAGCAGTTCTTC
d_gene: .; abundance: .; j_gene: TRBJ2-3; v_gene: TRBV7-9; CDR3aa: CASSPPRGDTQYF; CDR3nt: TGTGCCAGCAGCCCCCCTCGAGGAGATACGCAGTATTTT
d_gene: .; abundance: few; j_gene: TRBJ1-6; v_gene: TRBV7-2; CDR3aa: CASSLMGGNSPLHF; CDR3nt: TGTGCCAGCAGCTTAATGGGGGGTAATTCACCCCTCCACTTT
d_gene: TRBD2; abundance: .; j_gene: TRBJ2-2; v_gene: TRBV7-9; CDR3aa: CANRGGDSDTGELFF; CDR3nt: TGTGCCAACCGGGGAGGGGACTCCGACACCGGGGAGCTGTTTTTT
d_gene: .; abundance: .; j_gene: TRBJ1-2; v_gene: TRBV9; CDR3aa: CASSVVGGNGYTF; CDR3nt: TGTGCCAGCAGCGTAGTGGGGGGCAATGGCTACACCTTC
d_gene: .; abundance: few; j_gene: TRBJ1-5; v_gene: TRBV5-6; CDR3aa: CASSFERDQPQHF; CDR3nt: TGTGCCAGCAGCTTCGAACGGGATCAGCCCCAGCATTTT
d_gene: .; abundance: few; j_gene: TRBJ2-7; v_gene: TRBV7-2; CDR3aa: CASSSHGGPYEQYF; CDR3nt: TGTGCCAGCAGCTCTCACGGAGGGCCCTACGAGCAGTACTTC
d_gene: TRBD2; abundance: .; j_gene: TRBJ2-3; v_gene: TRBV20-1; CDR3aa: CSARFLAGFPDTQYF; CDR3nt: TGCAGTGCTAGGTTTCTAGCGGGGTTTCCAGATACGCAGTATTTT
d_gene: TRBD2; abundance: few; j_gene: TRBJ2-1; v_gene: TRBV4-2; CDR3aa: CASSPVGLARDHNEQFF; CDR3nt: TGTGCCAGCAGCCCCGTGGGACTAGCGAGGGACCACAATGAGCAGTTCTTC
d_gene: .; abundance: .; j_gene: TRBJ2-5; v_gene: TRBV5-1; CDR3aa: CASSLDPGQETQYF; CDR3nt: TGCGCCAGCAGCTTGGATCCGGGCCAAGAGACCCAGTACTTC
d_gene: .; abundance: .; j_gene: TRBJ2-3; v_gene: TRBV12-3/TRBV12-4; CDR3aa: CASTSTGRLTDTQYF; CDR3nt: TGTGCCAGCACCTCAACCGGGAGACTCACAGATACGCAGTATTTT
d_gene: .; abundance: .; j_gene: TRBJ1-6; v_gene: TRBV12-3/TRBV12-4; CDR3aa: CASSYGTFYSPLHF; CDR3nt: TGTGCCAGCAGTTACGGAACGTTTTATTCACCCCTCCACTTT
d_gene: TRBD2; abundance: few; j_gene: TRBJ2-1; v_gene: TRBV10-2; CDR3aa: CASSESKRGGLLFNDNEQFF; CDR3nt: TGCGCCAGCAGTGAGTCGAAGCGGGGGGGCCTCTTATTTAACGACAATGAGCAGTTCTTC
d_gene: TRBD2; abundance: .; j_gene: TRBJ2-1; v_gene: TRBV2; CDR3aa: CASSDLGLNYNEQFF; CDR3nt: TGTGCCAGCAGTGACTTGGGACTAAACTACAATGAGCAGTTCTTC
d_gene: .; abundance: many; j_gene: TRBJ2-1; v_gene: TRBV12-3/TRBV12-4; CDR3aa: CASNARGLSSYNEQFF; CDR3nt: TGTGCCAGCAACGCCAGGGGCTTAAGCTCCTACAATGAGCAGTTCTTC
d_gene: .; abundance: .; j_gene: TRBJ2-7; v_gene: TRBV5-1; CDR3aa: CASSLGRPLYEQYF; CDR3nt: TGCGCCAGCAGCTTGGGCAGGCCCCTCTACGAGCAGTACTTC
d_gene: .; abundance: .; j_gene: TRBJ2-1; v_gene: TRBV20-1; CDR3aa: CSARDDVNEQFF; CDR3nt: TGCAGTGCTAGAGACGACGTCAATGAGCAGTTCTTC
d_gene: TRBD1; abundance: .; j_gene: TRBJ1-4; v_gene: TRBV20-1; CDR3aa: CSATGQDEKLFF; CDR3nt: TGCAGTGCTACAGGACAGGATGAAAAACTGTTTTTT
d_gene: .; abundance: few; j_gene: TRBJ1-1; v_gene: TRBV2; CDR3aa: CASSEKTGAFF; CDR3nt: TGTGCCAGCAGTGAAAAAACAGGAGCTTTCTTT
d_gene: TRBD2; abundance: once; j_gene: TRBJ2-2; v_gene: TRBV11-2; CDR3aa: CASSTLAGGTGELFF; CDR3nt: TGTGCCAGCAGCACTTTAGCGGGGGGGACCGGGGAGCTGTTTTTT
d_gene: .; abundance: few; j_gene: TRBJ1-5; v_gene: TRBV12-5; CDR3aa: CASGLAGSPGPQHF; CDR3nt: TGTGCTAGTGGTTTGGCTGGGAGCCCAGGGCCCCAGCATTTT
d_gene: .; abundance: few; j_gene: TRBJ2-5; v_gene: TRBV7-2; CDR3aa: CASRRLGGETQYF; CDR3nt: TGTGCCAGCAGAAGACTAGGGGGAGAGACCCAGTACTTC
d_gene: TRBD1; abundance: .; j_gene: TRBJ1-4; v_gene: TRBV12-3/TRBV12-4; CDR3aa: CASSLASGPGGREKLFF; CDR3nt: TGTGCCAGCAGTTTAGCCAGCGGTCCAGGGGGTCGGGAAAAACTGTTTTTT
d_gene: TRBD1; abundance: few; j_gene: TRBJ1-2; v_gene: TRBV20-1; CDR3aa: CSARRLAGGNYGYTF; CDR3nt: TGCAGTGCCAGAAGATTGGCAGGGGGAAACTATGGCTACACCTTC
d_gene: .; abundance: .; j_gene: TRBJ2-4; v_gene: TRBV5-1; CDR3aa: CASSLAGEVAKNIQYF; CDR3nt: TGCGCCAGCAGCTTGGCCGGAGAGGTGGCCAAAAACATTCAGTACTTC
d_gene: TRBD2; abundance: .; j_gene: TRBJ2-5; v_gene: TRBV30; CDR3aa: CAWTRGLAGETQYF; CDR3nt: TGTGCCTGGACCCGAGGGCTAGCGGGAGAGACCCAGTACTTC
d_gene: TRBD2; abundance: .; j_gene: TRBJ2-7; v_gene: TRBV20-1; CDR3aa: CSARDLPGGAYEQYF; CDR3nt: TGCAGTGCTAGAGATCTACCGGGGGGGGCCTACGAGCAGTACTTC
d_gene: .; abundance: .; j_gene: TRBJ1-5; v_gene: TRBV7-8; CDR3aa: CASSLADLGGQPQHF; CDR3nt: TGTGCCAGCAGCTTAGCCGACCTAGGGGGTCAGCCCCAGCATTTT
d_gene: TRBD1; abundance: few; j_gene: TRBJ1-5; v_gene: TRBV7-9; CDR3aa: CASSYQGERNQPQHF; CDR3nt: TGTGCCAGCAGCTACCAGGGGGAGCGCAATCAGCCCCAGCATTTT
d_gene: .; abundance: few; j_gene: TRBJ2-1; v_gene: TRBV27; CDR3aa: CASSFLSAGPTTDEQFF; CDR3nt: TGTGCCAGCAGTTTCCTCTCGGCGGGACCCACGACCGATGAGCAGTTCTTC
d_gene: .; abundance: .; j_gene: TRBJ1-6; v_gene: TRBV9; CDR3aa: CASSPYPSSYNSPLHF; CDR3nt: TGTGCCAGCAGCCCCTATCCGAGTTCCTATAATTCACCCCTCCACTTT
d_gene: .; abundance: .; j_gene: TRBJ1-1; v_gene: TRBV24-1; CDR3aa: CATSEQGTEAFF; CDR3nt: TGTGCCACCAGTGAGCAGGGGACTGAAGCTTTCTTT
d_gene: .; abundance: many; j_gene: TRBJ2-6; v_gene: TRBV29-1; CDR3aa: CSANLDGNSGANVLTF; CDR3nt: TGCAGCGCAAACCTGGACGGAAACTCTGGGGCCAACGTCCTGACTTTC
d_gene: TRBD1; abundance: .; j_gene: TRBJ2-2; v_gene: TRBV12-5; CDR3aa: CASGPDRGPGELFF; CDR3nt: TGTGCTAGTGGACCAGACAGGGGGCCGGGGGAGCTGTTTTTT
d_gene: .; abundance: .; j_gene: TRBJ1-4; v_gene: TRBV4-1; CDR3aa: CASSQEGPIARAFF; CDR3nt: TGCGCCAGCAGCCAAGAAGGTCCGATAGCCCGGGCCTTTTTT
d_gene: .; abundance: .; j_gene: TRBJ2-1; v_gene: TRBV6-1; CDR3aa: CASSPTSKGVGGEQFF; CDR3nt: TGTGCCAGCAGTCCAACTAGTAAGGGCGTCGGGGGAGAGCAGTTCTTC